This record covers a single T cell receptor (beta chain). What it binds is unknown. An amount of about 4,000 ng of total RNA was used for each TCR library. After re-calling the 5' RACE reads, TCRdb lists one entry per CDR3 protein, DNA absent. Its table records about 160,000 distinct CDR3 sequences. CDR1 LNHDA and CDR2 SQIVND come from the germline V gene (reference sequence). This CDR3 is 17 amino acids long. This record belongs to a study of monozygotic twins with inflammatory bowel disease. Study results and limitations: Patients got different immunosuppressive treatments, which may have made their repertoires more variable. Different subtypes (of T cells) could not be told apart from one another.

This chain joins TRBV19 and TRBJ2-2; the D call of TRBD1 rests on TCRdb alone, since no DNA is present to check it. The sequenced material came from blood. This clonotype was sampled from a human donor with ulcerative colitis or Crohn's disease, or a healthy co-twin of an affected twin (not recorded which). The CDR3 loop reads CASSIFPRQGNTGELFF.